This T cell receptor (beta chain) was sequenced during a study of cytomegalovirus exposure and HLA in healthy donors. Germline V CDR1 and CDR2: LNHDA, SQIVND (reference sequence). The germline V and J ends were trimmed by 0 bases and 1 base, with 9 bases remaining between them. This CDR3 is 15 amino acids long. Vbeta (60) and Jbeta (13) primers were used in the PCR. The data were produced by immunoSEQ multiplex PCR, yet TCRdb's version contains in-frame clones alone and is incomplete. In the table there are 50,000 to 60,000 clones, roughly 81% of which are singletons. The chain is built from TRBV19 and TRBJ1-1; D possibly corresponds to TRBD1 (6 bases). The sequencing input was PBMCs. This receptor was taken from a woman between 35 and 50 years old in good health and CMV-seropositive. CDR3 amino acids: CASSIEDRRNTEAFF. The DNA of the CDR3 is TGTGCCAGTAGTATAGAAGACAGGAGGAACACTGAAGCTTTCTTT.